The next 3 T cell receptor beta chains were all read from a single sample in a study of CD8 T cells in ankylosing spondylitis. TCRdb re-derived calls from the 5' RACE reads in MiXCR, one entry per CDR3 protein. The sample lists 180,000 or so distinct CDR3 sequences; roughly 12% were seen once. The sample was blood, either unsorted or a sorted T cell fraction (not recorded which). The receptor source for this set is a male donor with ankylosing spondylitis or in good health (not recorded which).

This clonotype came up many times. The chain carries TRBV12-3 or TRBV12-4 and TRBJ2-1; D gene ambiguous. V gave up 1 base and J gave up 10 bases, with 8 bases separating them. The CDR3 covers 12 residues. In DNA, the CDR3 is TGTGCCAGCAGTTTAGGAGTTTTCGAGCAGTTCTTC. Translating gives CASSLGVFEQFF.

Many counts were recorded for this clonotype. This rearrangement joins TRBV9 to TRBJ2-1; D perhaps matches TRBD1 (5 bases). Deletions cut 2 bases from V and 9 bases from J, with 15 bases between. CDR1 and CDR2 from the germline V gene are SGDLS and YYNGEE. The CDR3 runs to 14 residues. The CDR3 reads CASSVAGLTGEQFF. The CDR3 DNA reads as TGTGCCAGCAGCGTCGCAGGGCTCACGGGTGAGCAGTTCTTC.

The V call is TRBV19, the J call TRBJ1-5; 9 bases are shared with TRBD1. The CDR3 runs 15 residues. Per germline, CDR1 LNHDA and CDR2 SQIVND (reference sequence). V shed 8 bases, J shed 7 bases, and the junction held 12 bases outside the gene matches. CDR3 region: CASALTGGLWQPQHF. CDR3 DNA: TGTGCCAGTGCTCTAACAGGGGGCTTATGGCAGCCCCAGCATTTT.